The clone carrying this TCR beta chain appeared many times. What it binds is unknown. Unique molecular identifiers were used in preparing the TCRbeta library. TCRdb processed the PCR reads anew with MiXCR; each CDR3 protein has one entry. The sample has 600,000 to 700,000 distinct CDR3 sequences, less than 15% seen once; the top ten hold about 0.77%. The data were taken from a study of T-cell reconstitution after alpha-beta-depleted transplantation in children. Overall study results and limits: Several hundred expanded graft clones reportedly gave rise to the alpha-beta T cells present about two months after transplant. Day-60 TCRbeta diversity that was high in some patients was derived from surviving recipient T cells and thymic progenitors.

Germline V gene lookup returns CDR1 SQVTM and CDR2 ANQGSEA. With 1 base removed from V and 4 bases from J, the gap between germline ends came to 13 bases. The CDR3 is 14 residues long. Sequencing was performed on PBMCs, taken before TCRalphabeta/CD19-depleted stem cell transplant. The chain is built from TRBV29-1 and TRBJ1-2, with D unclear. The source of this sequence is a girl aged 2 to 10 with congenital amegakaryocytic thrombocytopenia, due to receive a stem cell transplant. CDR3 sequence: CSVEVHGVSYGYTF. DNA for the CDR3: TGCAGCGTTGAAGTGCACGGGGTGAGCTATGGCTACACCTTC.